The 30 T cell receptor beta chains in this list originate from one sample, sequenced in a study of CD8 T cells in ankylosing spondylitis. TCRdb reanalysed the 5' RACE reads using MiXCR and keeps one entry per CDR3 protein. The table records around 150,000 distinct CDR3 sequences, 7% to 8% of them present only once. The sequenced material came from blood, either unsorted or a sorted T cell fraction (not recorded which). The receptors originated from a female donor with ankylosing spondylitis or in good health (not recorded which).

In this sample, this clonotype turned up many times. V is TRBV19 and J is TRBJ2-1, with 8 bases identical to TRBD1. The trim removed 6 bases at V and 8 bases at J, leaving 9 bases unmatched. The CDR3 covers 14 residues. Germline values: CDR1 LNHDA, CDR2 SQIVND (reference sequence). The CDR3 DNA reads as TGTGCCAGTAGAGACAGGGGAGGATCGGATGAGCAGTTCTTC. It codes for CASRDRGGSDEQFF.

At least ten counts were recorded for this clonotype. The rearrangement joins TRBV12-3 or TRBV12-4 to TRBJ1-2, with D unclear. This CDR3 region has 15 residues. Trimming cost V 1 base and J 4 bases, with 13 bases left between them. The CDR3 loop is CASSLESDPRYGYTF. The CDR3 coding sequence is TGTGCCAGCAGTTTAGAGAGCGATCCCCGCTATGGCTACACCTTC.

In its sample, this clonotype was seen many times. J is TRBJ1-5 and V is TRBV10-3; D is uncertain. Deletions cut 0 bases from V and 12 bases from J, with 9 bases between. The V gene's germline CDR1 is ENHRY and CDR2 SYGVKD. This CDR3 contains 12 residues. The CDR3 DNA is TGTGCCATCAGTGAGTCAGGCTACAACCAGCATTTT. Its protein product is CAISESGYNQHF.

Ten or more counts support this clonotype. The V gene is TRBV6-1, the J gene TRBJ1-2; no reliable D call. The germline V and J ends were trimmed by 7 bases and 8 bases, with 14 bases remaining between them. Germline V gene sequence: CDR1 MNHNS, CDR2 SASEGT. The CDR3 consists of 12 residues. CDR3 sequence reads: CASNPGPKGYTF. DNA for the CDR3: TGTGCCAGCAATCCGGGTCCTAAGGGCTACACCTTC.

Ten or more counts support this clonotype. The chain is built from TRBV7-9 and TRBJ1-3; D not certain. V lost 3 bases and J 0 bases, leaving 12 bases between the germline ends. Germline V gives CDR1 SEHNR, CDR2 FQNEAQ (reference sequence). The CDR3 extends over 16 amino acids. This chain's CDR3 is CASSFGSLPSGNTIYF. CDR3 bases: TGTGCCAGCAGCTTTGGGTCTCTGCCCTCTGGAAACACCATATATTTT.

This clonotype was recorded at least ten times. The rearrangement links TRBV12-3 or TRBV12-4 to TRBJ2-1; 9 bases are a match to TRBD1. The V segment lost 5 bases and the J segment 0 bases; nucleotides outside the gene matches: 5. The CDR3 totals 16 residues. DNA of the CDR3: TGTGCCAGCAGTCCCCGGGGACAGGGCTCCTACAATGAGCAGTTCTTC. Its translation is CASSPRGQGSYNEQFF.

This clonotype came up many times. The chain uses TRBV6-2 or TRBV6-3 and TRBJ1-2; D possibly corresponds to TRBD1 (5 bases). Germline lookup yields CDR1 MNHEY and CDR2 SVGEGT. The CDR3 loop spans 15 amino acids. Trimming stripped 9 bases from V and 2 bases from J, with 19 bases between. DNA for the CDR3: TGTGCCAGTAGAGTTTCGGGGCGTATAAACTATGGCTACACCTTC. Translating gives CASRVSGRINYGYTF.

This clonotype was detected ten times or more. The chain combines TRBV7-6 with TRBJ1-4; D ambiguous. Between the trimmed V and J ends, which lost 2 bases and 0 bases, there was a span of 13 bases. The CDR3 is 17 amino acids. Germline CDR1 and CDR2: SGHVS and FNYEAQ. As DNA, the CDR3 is TGTGCCAGCAGCTTATTTCCCAGAGGACCAACTAATGAAAAACTGTTTTTT. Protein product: CASSLFPRGPTNEKLFF.

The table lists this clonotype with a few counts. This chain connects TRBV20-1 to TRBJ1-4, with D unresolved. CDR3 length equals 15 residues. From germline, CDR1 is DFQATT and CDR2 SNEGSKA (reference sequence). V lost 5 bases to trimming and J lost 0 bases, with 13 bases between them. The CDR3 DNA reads TGCAGTGCTGGGATAGGACCCGCAACTAATGAAAAACTGTTTTTT. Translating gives CSAGIGPATNEKLFF.

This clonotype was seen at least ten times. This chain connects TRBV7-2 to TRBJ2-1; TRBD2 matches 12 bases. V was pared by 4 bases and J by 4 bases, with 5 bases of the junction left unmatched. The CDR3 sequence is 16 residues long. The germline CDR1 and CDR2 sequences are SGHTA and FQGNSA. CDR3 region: CASSSRLAGAYNEQFF. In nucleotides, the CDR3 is TGTGCCAGCAGCTCACGACTAGCGGGGGCATACAATGAGCAGTTCTTC.

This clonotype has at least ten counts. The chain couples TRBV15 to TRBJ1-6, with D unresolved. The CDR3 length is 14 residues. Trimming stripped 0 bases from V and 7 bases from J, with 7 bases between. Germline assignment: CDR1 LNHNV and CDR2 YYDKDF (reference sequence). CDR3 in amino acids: CATSRDMGNSPLHF. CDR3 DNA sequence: TGTGCCACCAGCAGAGATATGGGGAATTCACCCCTCCACTTT. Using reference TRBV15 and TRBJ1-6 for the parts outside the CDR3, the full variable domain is DAMVIQNPRYQVTQFGKPVTLSCSQTLNHNVMYWYQQKSSQAPKLLFHYYDKDFNNEADTPDNFQSRRPNTSFCFLDIRSPGLGDTAMYLCATSRDMGNSPLHFGNGTRLTVT.

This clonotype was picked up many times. The CDR3 nucleotides read TGTGCCAGCAGTTTAAGGGGGGCCAATGAGCAGTTCTTC. Its protein product is CASSLRGANEQFF. V gene TRBV12-3 or TRBV12-4 combines with J gene TRBJ2-1; D is perhaps TRBD1 or TRBD2 (6 bases each). Trimming cost V 2 bases and J 6 bases, with 8 bases left between them. The CDR3 has 13 amino acids.

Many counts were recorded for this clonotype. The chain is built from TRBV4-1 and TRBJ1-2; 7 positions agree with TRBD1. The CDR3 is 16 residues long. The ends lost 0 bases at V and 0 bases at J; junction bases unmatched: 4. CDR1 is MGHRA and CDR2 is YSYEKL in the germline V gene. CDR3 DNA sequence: TGCGCCAGCAGCCAAGAACTGGGGACAGCTAACTATGGCTACACCTTC. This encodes CASSQELGTANYGYTF.

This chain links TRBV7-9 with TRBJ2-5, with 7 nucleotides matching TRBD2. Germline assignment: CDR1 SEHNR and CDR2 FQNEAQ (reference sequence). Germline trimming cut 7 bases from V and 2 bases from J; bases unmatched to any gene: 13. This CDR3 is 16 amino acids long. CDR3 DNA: TGTGCCAGCAACGCCCTAACTAGCGACCTACAAGAGACCCAGTACTTC. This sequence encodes CASNALTSDLQETQYF.

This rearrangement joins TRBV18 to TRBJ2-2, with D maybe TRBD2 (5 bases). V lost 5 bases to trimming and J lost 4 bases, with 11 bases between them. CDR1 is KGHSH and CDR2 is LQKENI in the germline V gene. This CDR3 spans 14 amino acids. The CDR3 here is CASSTRDITGELFF. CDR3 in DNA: TGTGCCAGCTCAACCCGGGATATCACCGGGGAGCTGTTTTTT.

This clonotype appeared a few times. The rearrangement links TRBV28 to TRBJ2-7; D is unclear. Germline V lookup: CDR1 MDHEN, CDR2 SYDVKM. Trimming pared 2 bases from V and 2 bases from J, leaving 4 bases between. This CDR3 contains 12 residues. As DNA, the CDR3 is TGTGCCAGCAGTTTACAAACCTACGAGCAGTACTTC. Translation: CASSLQTYEQYF.

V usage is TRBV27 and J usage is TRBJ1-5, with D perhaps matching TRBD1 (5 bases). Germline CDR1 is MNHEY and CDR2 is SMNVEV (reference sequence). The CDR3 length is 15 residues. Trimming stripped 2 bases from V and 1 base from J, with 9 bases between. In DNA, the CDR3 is TGTGCCAGCAGTTTAAGGTCAGGGAGCAATCAGCCCCAGCATTTT. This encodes CASSLRSGSNQPQHF.

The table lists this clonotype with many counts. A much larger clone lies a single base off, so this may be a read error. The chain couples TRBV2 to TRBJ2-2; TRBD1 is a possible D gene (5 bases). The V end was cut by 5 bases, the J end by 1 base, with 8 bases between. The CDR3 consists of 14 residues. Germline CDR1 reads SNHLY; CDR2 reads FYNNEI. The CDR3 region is CASSLQGNTGELFF. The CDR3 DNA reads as TGTGCCAGCAGTCTCCAGGGGAACACCGGGGAGCTGTTTTTT.

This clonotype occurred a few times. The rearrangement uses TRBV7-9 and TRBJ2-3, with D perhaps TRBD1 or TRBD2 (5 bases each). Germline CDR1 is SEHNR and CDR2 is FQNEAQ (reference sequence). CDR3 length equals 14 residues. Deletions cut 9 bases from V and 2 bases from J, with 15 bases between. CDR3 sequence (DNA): TGTGCCAGTGGGTGGGGGACGATCACAGATACGCAGTATTTT. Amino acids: CASGWGTITDTQYF.

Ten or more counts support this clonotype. In DNA, the CDR3 is TGCGCCAGCAGCGGACAGGGTTTTGGCATTCAGTACTTC. It yields the protein CASSGQGFGIQYF. The chain joins TRBV5-1 to TRBJ2-4; 8 positions match TRBD1. In germline, CDR1 is SGHRS, CDR2 YFSETQ. This CDR3 is built from 13 residues. The J segment lost 9 bases and the V segment lost 4 bases, leaving 6 bases of the junction unmatched. Using reference TRBV5-1 and TRBJ2-4 for the parts outside the CDR3, the full variable domain is KAGVTQTPRYLIKTRGQQVTLSCSPISGHRSVSWYQQTPGQGLQFLFEYFSETQRNKGNFPGRFSGRQFSNSRSEMNVSTLELGDSALYLCASSGQGFGIQYFGAGTRLSVL.

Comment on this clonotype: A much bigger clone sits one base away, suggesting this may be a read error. CDR3: CASRQGSGTDTQYF. CDR3 bases: TGTGCCAGCAGACAGGGTTCGGGCACAGATACGCAGTATTTT. The chain combines TRBV3-1 with TRBJ2-3, with TRBD1 as a possible D gene (6 bases). The V and J ends lost 6 bases and 1 base respectively, with 11 bases between them. Germline V lookup: CDR1 LGHDT, CDR2 YNNKEL (reference sequence). The CDR3 extends over 14 amino acids.

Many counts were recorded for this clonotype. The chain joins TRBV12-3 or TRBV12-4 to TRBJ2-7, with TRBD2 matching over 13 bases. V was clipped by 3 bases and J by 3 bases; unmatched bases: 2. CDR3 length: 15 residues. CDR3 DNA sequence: TGTGCCAGCAGTTTTAGACTAGCGGGGGGCTACGAGCAGTACTTC. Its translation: CASSFRLAGGYEQYF.

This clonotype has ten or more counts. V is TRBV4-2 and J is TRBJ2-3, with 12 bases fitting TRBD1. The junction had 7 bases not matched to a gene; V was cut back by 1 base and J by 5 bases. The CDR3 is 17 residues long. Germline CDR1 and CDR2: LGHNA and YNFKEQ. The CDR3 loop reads CASSQAAGQGAGDTQYF. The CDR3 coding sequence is TGTGCCAGCAGCCAAGCAGCGGGACAGGGGGCGGGAGATACGCAGTATTTT.

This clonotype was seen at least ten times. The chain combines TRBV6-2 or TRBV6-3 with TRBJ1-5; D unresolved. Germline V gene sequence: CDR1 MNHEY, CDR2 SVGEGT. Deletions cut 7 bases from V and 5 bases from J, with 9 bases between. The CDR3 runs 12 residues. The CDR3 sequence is CASKDGDQPQHF. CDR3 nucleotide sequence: TGTGCCAGCAAGGACGGGGATCAGCCCCAGCATTTT.

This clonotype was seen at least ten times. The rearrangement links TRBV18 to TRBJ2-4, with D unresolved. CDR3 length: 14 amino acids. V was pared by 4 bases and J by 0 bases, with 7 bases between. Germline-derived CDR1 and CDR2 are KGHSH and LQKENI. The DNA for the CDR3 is TGTGCCAGCTCACTCCCCAGAGCCAAAAACATTCAGTACTTC. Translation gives CASSLPRAKNIQYF.

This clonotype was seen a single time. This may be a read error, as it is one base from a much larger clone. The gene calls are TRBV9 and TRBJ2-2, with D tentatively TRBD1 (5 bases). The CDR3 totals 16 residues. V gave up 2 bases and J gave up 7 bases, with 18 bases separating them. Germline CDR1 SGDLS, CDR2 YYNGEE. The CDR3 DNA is TGTGCCAGCAGCGTCGGCAAGGGGCCCATCTTCGGGGAGCTGTTTTTT. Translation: CASSVGKGPIFGELFF.

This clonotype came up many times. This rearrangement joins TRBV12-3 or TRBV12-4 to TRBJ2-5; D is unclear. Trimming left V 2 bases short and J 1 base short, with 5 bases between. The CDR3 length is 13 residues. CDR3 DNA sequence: TGTGCCAGCAGTTTACTGGGCCAAGAGACCCAGTACTTC. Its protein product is CASSLLGQETQYF.

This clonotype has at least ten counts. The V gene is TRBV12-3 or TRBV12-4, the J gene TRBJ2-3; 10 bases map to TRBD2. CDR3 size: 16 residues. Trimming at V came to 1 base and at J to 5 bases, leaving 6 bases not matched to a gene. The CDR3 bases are TGTGCCAGCAGTTTAGAAGCGGGGGGGCTTGGAGATACGCAGTATTTT. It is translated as CASSLEAGGLGDTQYF.

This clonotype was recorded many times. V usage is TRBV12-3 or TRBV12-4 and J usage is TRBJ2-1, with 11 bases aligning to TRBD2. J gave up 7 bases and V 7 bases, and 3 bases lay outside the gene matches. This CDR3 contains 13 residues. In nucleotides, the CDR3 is TGTGCCAGCATAGCGGGGGGGTGGAATGAGCAGTTCTTC. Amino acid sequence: CASIAGGWNEQFF.

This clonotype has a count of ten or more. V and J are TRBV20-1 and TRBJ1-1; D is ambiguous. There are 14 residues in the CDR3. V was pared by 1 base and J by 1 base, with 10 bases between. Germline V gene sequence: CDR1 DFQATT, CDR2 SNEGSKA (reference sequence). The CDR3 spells CSARGGQKNTEAFF. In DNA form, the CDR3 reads TGCAGTGCTAGAGGAGGGCAAAAGAACACTGAAGCTTTCTTT.